This T cell receptor beta chain was sequenced during a study of OX40 agonist ivuxolimab in advanced cancers. V shed 0 bases and J 5 bases; nucleotides not matched to a gene: 9. The CDR3 totals 18 residues. CDR1 is LNHNV and CDR2 is YYDKDF in the germline V gene (reference sequence). Study-level findings and limits: CD8+ T cells showed, on average, more clonal expansion than CD4+ cells. Some patients without response likewise showed low normalized clonal expansion.

Data came from immunoSEQ multiplex PCR; TCRdb stores just in-frame clones and leaves some out. The repertoire holds more than 80,000 clones, with 75% to 95% as singletons. For this clone: What it binds is unknown.

Excluded were patients having autoimmune disease history or systemic immunosuppression. The sequencing used CD4+ or CD8+ T cells sorted from blood, collected in a trial of the OX40 agonist ivuxolimab. This chain links TRBV15 with TRBJ2-7, with 14 bases that match TRBD2. The origin of this receptor is an adult with an advanced solid tumor such as melanoma, head and neck, liver or kidney cancer. The DNA for the CDR3 is TGTGCCACCAGCAGAGATAAATTGGGACTAGCGGGAGATCACGAGCAGTACTTC. It yields the protein CATSRDKLGLAGDHEQYF.